This TCR beta chain was retrieved from a study of blood T cell repertoires in COVID-19. V lost 4 bases and J lost 2; bases outside the gene matches: 4. CDR1 MGHRA and CDR2 YSYEKL come from the germline V gene. The CDR3 consists of 15 residues. Clones were sequenced by immunoSEQ multiplex PCR, and TCRdb holds only the in-frame ones, with some missing. The table lists hundreds of thousands of clones, over 80% of them singletons, with 10% to 13% in the top ten. Sequencing was carried out using peripheral blood. The chain combines TRBV4-1 with TRBJ2-1, with 8 bases matching TRBD1. The receptor's source is a woman in her 70s with COVID-19, enrolled during active disease. The CDR3 loop is CASSPRQGTYNEQFF. CDR3 nucleotides: TGCGCCAGCAGCCCTAGACAGGGGACCTACAATGAGCAGTTCTTC.